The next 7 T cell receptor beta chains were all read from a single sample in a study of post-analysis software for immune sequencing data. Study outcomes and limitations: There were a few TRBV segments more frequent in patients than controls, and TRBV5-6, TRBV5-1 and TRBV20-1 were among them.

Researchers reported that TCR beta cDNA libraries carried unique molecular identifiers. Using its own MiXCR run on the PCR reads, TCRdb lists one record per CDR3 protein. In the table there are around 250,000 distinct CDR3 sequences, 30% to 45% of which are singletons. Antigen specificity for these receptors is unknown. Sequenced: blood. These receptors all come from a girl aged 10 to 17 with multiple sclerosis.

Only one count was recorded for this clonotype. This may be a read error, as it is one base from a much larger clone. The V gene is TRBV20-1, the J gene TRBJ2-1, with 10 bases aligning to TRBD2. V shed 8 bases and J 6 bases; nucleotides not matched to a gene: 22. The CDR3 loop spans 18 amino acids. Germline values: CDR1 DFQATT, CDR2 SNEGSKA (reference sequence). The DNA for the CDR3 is TGCAGTTCTTATGCCGGAATAGGGACTAGCGATACCTGCAATGAGCAGTTCTTC. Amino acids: CSSYAGIGTSDTCNEQFF.

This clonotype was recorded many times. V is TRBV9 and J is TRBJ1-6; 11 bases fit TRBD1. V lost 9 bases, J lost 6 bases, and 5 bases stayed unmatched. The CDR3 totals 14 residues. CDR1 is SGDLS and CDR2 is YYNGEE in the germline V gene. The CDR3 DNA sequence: TGTGCCACAGGACAGGGGGCATCTAATTCACCCCTCCACTTT. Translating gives CATGQGASNSPLHF.

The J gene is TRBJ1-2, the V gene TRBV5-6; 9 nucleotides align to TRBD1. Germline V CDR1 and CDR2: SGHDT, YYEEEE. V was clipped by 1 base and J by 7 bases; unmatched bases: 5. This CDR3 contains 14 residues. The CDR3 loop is CASSLPADRGGYTF. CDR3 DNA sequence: TGTGCCAGCAGCTTGCCAGCGGACAGGGGTGGCTACACCTTC.

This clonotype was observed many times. The CDR3 sequence: CASSPGPGEETQYF. DNA for the CDR3: TGTGCCAGCAGCCCGGGACCGGGAGAAGAGACCCAGTACTTC. This chain uses TRBV9 with TRBJ2-5; maybe TRBD2 (6 bases). CDR1 and CDR2 from the germline V gene are SGDLS and YYNGEE. Trimming removed 4 bases at V and 3 bases at J, with 13 bases between. The CDR3 has 14 amino acids.

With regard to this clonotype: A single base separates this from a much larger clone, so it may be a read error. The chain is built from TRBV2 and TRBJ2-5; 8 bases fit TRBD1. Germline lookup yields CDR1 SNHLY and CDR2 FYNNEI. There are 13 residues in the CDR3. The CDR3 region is CTSSPDRGEAQYF. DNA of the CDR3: TGTACCAGCAGTCCTGACAGGGGAGAAGCGCAGTACTTC. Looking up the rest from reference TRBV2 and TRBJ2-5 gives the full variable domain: EPEVTQTPSHQVTQMGQEVILRCVPISNHLYFYWYRQILGQKVEFLVSFYNNEISEKSEIFDDQFSVERPDGSNFTLKIRSTKLEDSAMYFCTSSPDRGEAQYFGPGTRLLVL.

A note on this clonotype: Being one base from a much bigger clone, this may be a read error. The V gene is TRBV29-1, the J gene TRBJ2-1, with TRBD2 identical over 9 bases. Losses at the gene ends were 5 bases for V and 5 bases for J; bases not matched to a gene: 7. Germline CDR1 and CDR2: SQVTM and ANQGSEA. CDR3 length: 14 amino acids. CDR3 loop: CSVRRAGGDNEQFF. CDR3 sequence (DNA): TGCAGCGTTCGACGAGCGGGAGGAGACAATGAGCAGTTCTTC.

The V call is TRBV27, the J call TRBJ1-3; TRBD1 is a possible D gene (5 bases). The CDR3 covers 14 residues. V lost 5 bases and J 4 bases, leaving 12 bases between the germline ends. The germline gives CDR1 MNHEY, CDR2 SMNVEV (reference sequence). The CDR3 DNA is TGTGCCAGCAGTGCGGGACCTTCAGGAAACACCATATATTTT. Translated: CASSAGPSGNTIYF.